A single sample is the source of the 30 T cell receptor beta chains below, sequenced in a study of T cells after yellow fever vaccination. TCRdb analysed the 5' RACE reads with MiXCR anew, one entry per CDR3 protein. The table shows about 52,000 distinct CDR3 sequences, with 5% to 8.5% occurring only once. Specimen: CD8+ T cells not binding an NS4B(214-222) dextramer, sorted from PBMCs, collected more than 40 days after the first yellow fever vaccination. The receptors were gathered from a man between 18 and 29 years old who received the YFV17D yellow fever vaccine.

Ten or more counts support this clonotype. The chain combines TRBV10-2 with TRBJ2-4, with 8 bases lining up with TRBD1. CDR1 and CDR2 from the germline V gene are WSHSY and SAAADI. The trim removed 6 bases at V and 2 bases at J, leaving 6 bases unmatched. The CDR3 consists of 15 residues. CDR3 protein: CASRDSGGSKNIQYF. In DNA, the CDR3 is TGCGCCAGCAGGGACTCAGGGGGCTCCAAAAACATTCAGTACTTC.

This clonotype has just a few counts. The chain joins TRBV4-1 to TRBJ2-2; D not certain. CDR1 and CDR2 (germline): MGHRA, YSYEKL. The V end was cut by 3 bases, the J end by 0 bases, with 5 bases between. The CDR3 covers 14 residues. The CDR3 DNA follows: TGCGCCAGCAGCCACAGGACGAACACCGGGGAGCTGTTTTTT. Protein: CASSHRTNTGELFF.

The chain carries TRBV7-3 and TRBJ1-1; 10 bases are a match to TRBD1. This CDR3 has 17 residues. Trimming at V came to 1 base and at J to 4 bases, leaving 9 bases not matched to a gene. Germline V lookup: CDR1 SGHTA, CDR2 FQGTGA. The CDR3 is CASSLRPWTGGGTEAFF. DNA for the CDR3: TGTGCCAGCAGCTTAAGGCCCTGGACAGGGGGAGGCACTGAAGCTTTCTTT.

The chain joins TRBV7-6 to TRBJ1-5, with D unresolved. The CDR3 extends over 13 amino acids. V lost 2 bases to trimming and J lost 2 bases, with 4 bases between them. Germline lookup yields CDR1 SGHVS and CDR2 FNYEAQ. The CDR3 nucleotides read TGTGCCAGCAGCTTATGGGGCAATCAGCCCCAGCATTTT. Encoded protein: CASSLWGNQPQHF.

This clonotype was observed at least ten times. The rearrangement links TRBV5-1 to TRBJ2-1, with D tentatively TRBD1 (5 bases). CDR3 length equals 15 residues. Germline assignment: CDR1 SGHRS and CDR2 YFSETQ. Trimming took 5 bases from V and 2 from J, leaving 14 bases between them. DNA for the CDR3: TGCGCCAGCAGAGGTGACAGTAACACCTACAATGAGCAGTTCTTC. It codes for CASRGDSNTYNEQFF.

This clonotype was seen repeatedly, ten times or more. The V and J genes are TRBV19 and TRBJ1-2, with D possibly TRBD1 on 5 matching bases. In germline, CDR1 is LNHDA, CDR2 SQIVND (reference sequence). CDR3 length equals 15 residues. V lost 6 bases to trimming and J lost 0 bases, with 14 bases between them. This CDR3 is CASRMFQGANYGYTF. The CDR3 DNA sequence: TGTGCCAGTAGAATGTTCCAGGGAGCTAACTATGGCTACACCTTC.

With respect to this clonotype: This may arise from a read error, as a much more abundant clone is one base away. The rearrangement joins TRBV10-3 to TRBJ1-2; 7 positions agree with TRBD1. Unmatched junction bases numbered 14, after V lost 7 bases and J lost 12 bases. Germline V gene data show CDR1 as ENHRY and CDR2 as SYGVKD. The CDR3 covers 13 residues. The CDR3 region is CAITSTGMEGHTF. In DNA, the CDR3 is TGTGCCATCACTTCGACAGGGATGGAGGGCCACACCTTC.

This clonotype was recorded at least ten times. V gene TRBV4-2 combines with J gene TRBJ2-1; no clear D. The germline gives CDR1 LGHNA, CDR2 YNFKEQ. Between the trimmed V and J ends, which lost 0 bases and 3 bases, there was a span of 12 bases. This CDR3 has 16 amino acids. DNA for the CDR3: TGTGCCAGCAGCCAAGAGTCCTACGCCCTCTACAATGAGCAGTTCTTC. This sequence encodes CASSQESYALYNEQFF.

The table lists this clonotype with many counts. DNA of the CDR3: TGTGCCAGCAGTTTAACCCAGGACACCAAATACTACGAGCAGTACTTC. This gives the protein CASSLTQDTKYYEQYF. The chain employs TRBV27 and TRBJ2-7; TRBD1 might be the D (5 bases). The germline V and J ends were trimmed by 2 bases and 3 bases, with 17 bases remaining between them. CDR1 MNHEY and CDR2 SMNVEV come from the germline V gene (reference sequence). This CDR3 region has 16 residues.

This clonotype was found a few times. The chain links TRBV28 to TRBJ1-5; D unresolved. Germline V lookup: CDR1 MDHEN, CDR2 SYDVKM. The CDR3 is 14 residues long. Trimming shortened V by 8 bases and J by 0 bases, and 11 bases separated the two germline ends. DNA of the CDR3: TGTGCCAGCTCTACAGCGATTAGCAATCAGCCCCAGCATTTT. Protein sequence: CASSTAISNQPQHF.

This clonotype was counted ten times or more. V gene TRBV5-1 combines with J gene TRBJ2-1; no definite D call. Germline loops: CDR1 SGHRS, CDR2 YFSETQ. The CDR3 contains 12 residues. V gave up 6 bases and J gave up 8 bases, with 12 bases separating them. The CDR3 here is CASTLTEDEQFF. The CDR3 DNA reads TGCGCCAGCACCCTTACTGAGGATGAGCAGTTCTTC.

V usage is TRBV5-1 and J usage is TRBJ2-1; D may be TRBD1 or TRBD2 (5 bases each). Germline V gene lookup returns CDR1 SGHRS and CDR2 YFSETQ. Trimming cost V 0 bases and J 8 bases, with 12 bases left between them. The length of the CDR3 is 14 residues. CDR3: CASSLGDAGYEQFF. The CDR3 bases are TGCGCCAGCAGCTTGGGGGACGCCGGATATGAGCAGTTCTTC.

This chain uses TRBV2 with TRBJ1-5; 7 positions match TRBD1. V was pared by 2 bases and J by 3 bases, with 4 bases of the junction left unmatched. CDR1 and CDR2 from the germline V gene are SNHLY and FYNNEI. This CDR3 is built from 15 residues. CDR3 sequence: CASSETGDPNQPQHF. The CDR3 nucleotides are TGTGCCAGCAGTGAAACAGGGGACCCCAATCAGCCCCAGCATTTT.

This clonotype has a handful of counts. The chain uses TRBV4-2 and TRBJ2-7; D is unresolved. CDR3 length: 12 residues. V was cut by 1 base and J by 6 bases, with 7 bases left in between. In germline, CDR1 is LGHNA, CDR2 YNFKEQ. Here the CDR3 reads CASSQGAGEQYV. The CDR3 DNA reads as TGTGCCAGCAGCCAAGGGGCCGGCGAGCAGTACGTC.

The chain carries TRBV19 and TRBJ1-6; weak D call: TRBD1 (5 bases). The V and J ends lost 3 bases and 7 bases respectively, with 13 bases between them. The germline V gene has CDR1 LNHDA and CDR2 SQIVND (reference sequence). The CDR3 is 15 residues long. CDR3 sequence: CASSISVWGNSPLHF. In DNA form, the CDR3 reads TGTGCCAGTAGTATTTCCGTTTGGGGGAATTCACCCCTCCACTTT.

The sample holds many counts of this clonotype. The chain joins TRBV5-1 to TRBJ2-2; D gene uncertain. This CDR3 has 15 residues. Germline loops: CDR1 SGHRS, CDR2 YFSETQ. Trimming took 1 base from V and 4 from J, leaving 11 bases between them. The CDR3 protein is CASSLSGWGTGELFF. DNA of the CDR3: TGCGCCAGCAGCTTGTCTGGTTGGGGCACCGGGGAGCTGTTTTTT.

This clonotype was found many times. DNA of the CDR3: TGTGCCAGCAGCTTAGAGGGTATGAACACTGAAGCTTTCTTT. Its translation: CASSLEGMNTEAFF. The chain has TRBV7-6 and TRBJ1-1; D call uncertain. V was pared by 1 base and J by 0 bases, with 6 bases between. Germline CDR1 reads SGHVS; CDR2 reads FNYEAQ. The CDR3 is made up of 14 amino acids.

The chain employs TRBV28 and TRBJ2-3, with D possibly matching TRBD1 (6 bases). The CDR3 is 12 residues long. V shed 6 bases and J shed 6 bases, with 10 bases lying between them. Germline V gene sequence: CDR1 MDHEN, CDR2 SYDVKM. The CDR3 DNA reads TGTGCCAGCAGGGGGACATGGGATACGCAGTATTTT. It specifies CASRGTWDTQYF.

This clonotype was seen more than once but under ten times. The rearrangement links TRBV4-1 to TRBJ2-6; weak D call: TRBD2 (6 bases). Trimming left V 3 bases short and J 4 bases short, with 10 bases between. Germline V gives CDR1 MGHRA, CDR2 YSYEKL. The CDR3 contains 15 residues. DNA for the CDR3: TGCGCCAGCAGCCACTGGGAGGAGGGGGCCAACGTCCTGACTTTC. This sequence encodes CASSHWEEGANVLTF.

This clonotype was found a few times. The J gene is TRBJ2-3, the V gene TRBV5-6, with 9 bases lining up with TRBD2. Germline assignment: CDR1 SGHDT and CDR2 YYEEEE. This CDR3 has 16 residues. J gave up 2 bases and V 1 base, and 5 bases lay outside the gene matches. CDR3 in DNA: TGTGCCAGCAGCTTGTTGGCTAGCGGGGACACAGATACGCAGTATTTT. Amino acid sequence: CASSLLASGDTDTQYF.

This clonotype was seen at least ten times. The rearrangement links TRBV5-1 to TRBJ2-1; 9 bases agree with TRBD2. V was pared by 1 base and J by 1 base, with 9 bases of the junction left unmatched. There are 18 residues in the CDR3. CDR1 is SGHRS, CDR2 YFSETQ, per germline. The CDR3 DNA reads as TGCGCCAGCAGCTTGAGGCCGGGCGGGGGGGCGTCCTACAATGAGCAGTTCTTC. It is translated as CASSLRPGGGASYNEQFF.

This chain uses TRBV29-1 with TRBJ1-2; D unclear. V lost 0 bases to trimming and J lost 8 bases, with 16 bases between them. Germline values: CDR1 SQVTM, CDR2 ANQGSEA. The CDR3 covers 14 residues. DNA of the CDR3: TGCAGCGTTGAAGACGGAGCCACAACCGGGGGCTACACCTTC. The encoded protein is CSVEDGATTGGYTF.

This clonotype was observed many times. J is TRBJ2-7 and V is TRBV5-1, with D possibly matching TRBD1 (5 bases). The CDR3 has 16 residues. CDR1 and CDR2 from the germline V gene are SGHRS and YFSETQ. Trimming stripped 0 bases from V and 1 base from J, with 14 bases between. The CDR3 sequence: CASSLGIGQKSYEQYF. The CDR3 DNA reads TGCGCCAGCAGCTTGGGGATCGGACAAAAGTCCTACGAGCAGTACTTC.

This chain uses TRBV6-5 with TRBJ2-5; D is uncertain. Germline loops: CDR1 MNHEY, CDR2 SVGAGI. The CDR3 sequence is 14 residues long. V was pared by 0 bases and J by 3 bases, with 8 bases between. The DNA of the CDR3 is TGTGCCAGCAGTTACTCGAGTGGAGAAGAGACCCAGTACTTC. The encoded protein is CASSYSSGEETQYF.

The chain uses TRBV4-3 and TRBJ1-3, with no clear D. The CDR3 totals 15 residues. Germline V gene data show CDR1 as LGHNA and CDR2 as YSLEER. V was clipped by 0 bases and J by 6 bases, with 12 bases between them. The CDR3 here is CASSQDGRDQNTIYF. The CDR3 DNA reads TGCGCCAGCAGCCAAGATGGTCGCGATCAAAACACCATATATTTT.

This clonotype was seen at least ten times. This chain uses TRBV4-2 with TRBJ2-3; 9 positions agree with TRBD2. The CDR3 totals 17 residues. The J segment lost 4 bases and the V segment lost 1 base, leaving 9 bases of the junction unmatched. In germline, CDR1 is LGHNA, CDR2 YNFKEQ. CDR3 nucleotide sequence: TGTGCCAGCAGCCAAGTGGCTAGCGGGGTTGGGGCAGATACGCAGTATTTT. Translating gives CASSQVASGVGADTQYF.

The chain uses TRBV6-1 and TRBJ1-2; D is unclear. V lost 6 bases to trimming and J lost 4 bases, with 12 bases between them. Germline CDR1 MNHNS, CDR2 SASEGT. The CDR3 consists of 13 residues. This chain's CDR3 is CASSPFPLYGYTF. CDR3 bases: TGTGCCAGCAGCCCCTTTCCCCTCTATGGCTACACCTTC.

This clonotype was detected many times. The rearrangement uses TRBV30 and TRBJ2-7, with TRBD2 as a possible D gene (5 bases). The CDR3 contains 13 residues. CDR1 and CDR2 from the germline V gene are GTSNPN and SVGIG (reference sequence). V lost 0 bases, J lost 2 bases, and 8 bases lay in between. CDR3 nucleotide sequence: TGTGCCTGGAGTGTCGGACTGACCTACGAGCAGTACTTC. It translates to CAWSVGLTYEQYF.

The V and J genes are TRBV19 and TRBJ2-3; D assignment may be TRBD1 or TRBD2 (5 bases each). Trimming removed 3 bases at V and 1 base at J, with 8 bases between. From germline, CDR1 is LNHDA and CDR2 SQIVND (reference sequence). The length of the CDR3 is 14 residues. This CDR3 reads CASSIGAGTDTQYF. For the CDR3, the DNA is TGTGCCAGTAGTATCGGGGCTGGCACAGATACGCAGTATTTT.

The CDR3 region has the DNA TGTGCCAGTAGCCGGGACAGGGAGGATTATAGCAATCAGCCCCAGCATTTT. Protein sequence: CASSRDREDYSNQPQHF. The rearrangement joins TRBV19 to TRBJ1-5; TRBD1 matches 9 bases. This CDR3 contains 17 residues. V gave up 6 bases and J gave up 0 bases; unmatched junction bases: 9. The germline V gene encodes CDR1 LNHDA and CDR2 SQIVND (reference sequence).